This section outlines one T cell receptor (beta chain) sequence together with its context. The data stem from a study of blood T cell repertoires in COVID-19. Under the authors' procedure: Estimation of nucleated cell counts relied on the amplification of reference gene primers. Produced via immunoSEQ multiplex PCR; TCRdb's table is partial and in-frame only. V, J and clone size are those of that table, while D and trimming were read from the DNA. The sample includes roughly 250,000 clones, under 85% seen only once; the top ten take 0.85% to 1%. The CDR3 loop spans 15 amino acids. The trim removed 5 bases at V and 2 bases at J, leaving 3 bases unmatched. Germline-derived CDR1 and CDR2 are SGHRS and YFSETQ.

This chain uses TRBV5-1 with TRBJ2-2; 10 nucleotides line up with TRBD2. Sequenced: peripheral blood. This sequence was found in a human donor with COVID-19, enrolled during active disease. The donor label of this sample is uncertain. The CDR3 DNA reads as TGCGCCAGCAGACTAGCGGGATTAAACACCGGGGAGCTGTTTTTT. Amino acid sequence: CASRLAGLNTGELFF.